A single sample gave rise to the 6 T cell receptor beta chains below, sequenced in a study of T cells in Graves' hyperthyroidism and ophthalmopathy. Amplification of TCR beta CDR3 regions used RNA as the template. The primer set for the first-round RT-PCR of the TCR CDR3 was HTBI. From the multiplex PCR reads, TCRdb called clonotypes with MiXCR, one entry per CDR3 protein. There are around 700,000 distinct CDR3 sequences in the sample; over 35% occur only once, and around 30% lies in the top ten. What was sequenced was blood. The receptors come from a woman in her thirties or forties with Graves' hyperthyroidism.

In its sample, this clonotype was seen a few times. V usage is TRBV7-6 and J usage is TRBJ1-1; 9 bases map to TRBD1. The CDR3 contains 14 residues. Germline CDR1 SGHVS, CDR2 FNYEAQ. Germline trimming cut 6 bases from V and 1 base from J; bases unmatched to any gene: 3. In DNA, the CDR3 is TGTGCCAGCAGTGGGGACAGGGCGAACACTGAAGCTTTCTTT. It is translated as CASSGDRANTEAFF.

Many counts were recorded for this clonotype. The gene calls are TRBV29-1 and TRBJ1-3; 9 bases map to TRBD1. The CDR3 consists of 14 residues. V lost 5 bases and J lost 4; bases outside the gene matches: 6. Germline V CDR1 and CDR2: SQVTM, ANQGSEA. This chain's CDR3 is CSVTGTGFGNTIYF. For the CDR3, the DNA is TGCAGCGTTACCGGGACAGGGTTCGGAAACACCATATATTTT.

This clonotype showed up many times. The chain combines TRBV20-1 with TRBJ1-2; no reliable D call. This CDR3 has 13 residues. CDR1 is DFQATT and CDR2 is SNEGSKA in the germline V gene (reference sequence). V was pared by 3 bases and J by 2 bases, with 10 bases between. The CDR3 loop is CSARIPQNYGYTF. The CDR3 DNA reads TGCAGTGCTAGGATCCCACAGAACTATGGCTACACCTTC.

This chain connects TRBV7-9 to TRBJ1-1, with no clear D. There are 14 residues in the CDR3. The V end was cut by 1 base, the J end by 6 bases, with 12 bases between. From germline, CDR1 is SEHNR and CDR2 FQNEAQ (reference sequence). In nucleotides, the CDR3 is TGTGCCAGCAGCTTAGATGGTTGGTCCCCTGAAGCTTTCTTT. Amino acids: CASSLDGWSPEAFF.

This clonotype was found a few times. CDR3 loop: CAWRPNLIVGYGYTF. The DNA for the CDR3 is TGTGCCTGGAGACCCAATCTGATTGTTGGGTATGGCTACACCTTC. The gene calls are TRBV30 and TRBJ1-2; D remains unclear. The CDR3 length is 15 residues. Germline V gene data show CDR1 as GTSNPN and CDR2 as SVGIG (reference sequence). V lost 3 bases, J lost 5 bases, and 19 bases lay in between.

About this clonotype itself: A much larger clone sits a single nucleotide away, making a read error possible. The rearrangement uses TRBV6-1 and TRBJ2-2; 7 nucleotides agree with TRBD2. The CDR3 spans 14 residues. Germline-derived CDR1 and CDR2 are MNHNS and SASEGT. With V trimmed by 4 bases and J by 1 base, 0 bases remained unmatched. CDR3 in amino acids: CASSASGNTGELFF. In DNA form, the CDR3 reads TGTGCCAGCAGTGCTAGCGGGAACACCGGGGAGCTGTTTTTT.